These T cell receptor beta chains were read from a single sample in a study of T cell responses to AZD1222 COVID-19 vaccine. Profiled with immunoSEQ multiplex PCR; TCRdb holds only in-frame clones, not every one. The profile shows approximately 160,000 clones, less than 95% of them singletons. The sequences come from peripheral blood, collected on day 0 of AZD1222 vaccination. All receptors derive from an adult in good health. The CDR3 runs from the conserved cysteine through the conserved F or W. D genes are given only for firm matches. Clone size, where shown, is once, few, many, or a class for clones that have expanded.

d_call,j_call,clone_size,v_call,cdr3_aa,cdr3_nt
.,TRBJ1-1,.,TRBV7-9,CASSLGPRIMNTEAFF,TGTGCCAGCAGCTTAGGTCCCAGGATTATGAACACTGAAGCTTTCTTT
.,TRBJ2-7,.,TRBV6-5,CASSHTSTAYEQYF,TGTGCCAGCAGTCATACATCGACAGCCTACGAGCAGTACTTC
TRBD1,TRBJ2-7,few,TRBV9,CASSERDREYEQYF,TGTGCCAGCAGCGAACGGGACAGGGAATACGAGCAGTACTTC
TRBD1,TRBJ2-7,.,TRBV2,CASRDRGYEQYF,TGTGCCAGCAGAGACAGGGGCTACGAGCAGTACTTC
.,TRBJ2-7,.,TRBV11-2,CASSLVRTDTTRQYF,TGTGCCAGCAGCTTAGTCCGGACCGATACTACGAGGCAGTACTTC
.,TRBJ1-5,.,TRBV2,CASRDIRGNQPQHF,TGTGCCAGCAGGGATATTAGGGGCAATCAGCCCCAGCATTTT
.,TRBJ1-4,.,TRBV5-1,CASSFSPGGLPTNEKLFF,TGCGCCAGCAGCTTCTCCCCTGGGGGGCTGCCAACTAATGAAAAACTGTTTTTT
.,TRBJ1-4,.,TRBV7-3,CASSPRGGTNEKLFF,TGTGCCAGCAGCCCGAGAGGGGGAACTAATGAAAAACTGTTTTTT
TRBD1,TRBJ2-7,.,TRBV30,CAWSTGTGGYEQYF,TGTGCCTGGAGTACCGGGACAGGGGGCTACGAGCAGTACTTC
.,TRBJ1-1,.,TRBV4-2,CASSQSGTSGFGNTEAFF,TGTGCCAGCAGCCAAAGCGGGACATCAGGTTTTGGGAACACTGAAGCTTTCTTT
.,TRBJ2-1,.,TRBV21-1,CASSKGGKRNEQFF,TGTGCCAGCAGCAAAGGGGGGAAAAGGAATGAGCAGTTCTTC
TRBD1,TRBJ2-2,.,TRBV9,CASSPLRGQGSSTGELFF,TGTGCCAGCAGCCCCCTGAGGGGACAGGGGTCGTCCACCGGGGAGCTGTTTTTT
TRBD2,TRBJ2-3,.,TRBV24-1,CATSDWTSGGAGGDTQYF,TGTGCCACCAGTGACTGGACTAGCGGGGGGGCAGGCGGAGATACGCAGTATTTT
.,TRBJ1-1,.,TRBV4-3,CASSQGTRPPRF,TGCGCCAGCAGCCAGGGTACTAGACCCCCCCGCTTT
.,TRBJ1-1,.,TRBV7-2,CASSLAQFRGNTEAFF,TGTGCCAGCAGCTTAGCGCAGTTCAGGGGGAACACTGAAGCTTTCTTT
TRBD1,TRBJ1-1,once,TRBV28,CASRPQGMNTEAFF,TGTGCCAGCAGACCACAGGGGATGAACACTGAAGCTTTCTTT
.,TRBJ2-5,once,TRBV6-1,CASSEEPNPGETQYF,TGTGCCAGCAGCGAAGAGCCAAATCCTGGGGAGACCCAGTACTTC
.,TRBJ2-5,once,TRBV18,CASSRPTGQEAVFRYF,TGTGCCAGCTCACGACCCACCGGGCAAGAGGCGGTGTTTCGGTACTTC
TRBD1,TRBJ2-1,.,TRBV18,CASSPTGSYNEQFF,TGTGCCAGCTCACCGACAGGGTCCTACAATGAGCAGTTCTTC
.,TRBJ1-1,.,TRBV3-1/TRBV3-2,CASSQVSGRNTEAFF,TGTGCCAGCAGCCAAGTATCTGGGCGGAACACTGAAGCTTTCTTT
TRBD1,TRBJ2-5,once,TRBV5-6,CASSPRRTGINQETQYF,TGTGCCAGCAGCCCCCGCAGGACAGGGATCAACCAAGAGACCCAGTACTTC
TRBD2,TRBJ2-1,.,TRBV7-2,CASSQPRGGAGEQFF,TGTGCCAGCAGCCAGCCCCGGGGGGGGGCGGGTGAGCAGTTCTTC
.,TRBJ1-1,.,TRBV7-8,CASSFKVNTEAFF,TGTGCCAGCAGCTTTAAGGTGAACACTGAAGCTTTCTTT
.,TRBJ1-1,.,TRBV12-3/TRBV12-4,CASNSGGGEAFF,TGTGCCAGCAACTCTGGGGGAGGGGAAGCTTTCTTT
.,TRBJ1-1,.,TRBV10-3,CAISGHRENTEAFF,TGTGCCATCAGTGGTCACAGAGAGAACACTGAAGCTTTCTTT
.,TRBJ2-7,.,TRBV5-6,CASSPFRDTQYF,TGTGCCAGCAGCCCTTTCCGGGACACCCAGTACTTC
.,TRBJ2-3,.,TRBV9,CASSVLGDTQYF,TGTGCCAGCAGCGTCCTAGGGGATACGCAGTATTTT
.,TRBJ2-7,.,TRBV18,CASSGGRVQGEQYF,TGTGCCAGCTCCGGTGGTAGGGTACAGGGCGAGCAGTACTTC
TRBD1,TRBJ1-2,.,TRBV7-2,CASSQPGQGAGGYTF,TGTGCCAGCAGCCAACCGGGACAGGGGGCAGGTGGCTACACCTTC
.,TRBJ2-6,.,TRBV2,CASALTGSGANVLTF,TGTGCCAGCGCCCTGACAGGCTCTGGGGCCAACGTCCTGACTTTC
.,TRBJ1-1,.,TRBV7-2,CASSLDGQIGTEAFF,TGTGCCAGCAGCTTAGACGGACAGATAGGCACTGAAGCTTTCTTT
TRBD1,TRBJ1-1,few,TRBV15,CATSRGDRGRTEAFF,TGTGCCACCAGCAGAGGGGACAGGGGGCGAACTGAAGCTTTCTTT
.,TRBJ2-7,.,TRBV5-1,CASSLDRGDHEQYF,TGCGCCAGCAGCTTGGATAGGGGGGATCACGAGCAGTACTTC
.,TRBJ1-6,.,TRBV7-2,CASSSWSGTNSPLHF,TGTGCCAGCAGCTCCTGGTCGGGGACTAATTCACCCCTCCACTTT
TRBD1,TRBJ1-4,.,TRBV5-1,CASSLAGGVSEGKLFF,TGCGCCAGCAGCTTGGCAGGGGGGGTGTCTGAAGGAAAACTGTTTTTT
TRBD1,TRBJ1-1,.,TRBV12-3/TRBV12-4,CASSSVQGTEAFF,TGTGCCAGCAGTTCGGTACAGGGGACTGAAGCTTTCTTT
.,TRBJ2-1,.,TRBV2,CASAGYPYHEQFF,TGTGCCAGCGCGGGGTACCCCTACCATGAGCAGTTCTTC
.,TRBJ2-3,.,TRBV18,CASSPTTDTQYF,TGTGCCAGCTCACCTACGACAGATACGCAGTATTTT
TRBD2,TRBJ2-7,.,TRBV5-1,CASSLTARGSSYEQYF,TGCGCCAGCAGCTTGACGGCGCGGGGGAGCTCCTACGAGCAGTACTTC
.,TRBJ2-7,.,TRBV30,CAWSGLNWQYF,TGTGCCTGGAGCGGCTTGAATTGGCAGTACTTC
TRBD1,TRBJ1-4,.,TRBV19,CASSTGQGGEKLFF,TGTGCCAGTAGTACGGGACAGGGAGGCGAAAAACTGTTTTTT
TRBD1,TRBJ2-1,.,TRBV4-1,CASSQVAGPGQGVNEQFF,TGCGCCAGCAGCCAAGTAGCGGGACCGGGACAGGGGGTCAATGAGCAGTTCTTC
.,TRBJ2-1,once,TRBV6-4,CASRNGVGFNEQFF,TGTGCCAGCAGGAATGGGGTGGGATTCAATGAGCAGTTCTTC
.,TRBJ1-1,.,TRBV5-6,CASSGLVTPAADTEAFF,TGTGCCAGCAGCGGACTGGTCACCCCAGCTGCTGACACTGAAGCTTTCTTT
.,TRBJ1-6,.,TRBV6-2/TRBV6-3,CASSYGHQNSPLHF,TGTGCCAGCAGTTACGGACACCAAAATTCACCCCTCCACTTT
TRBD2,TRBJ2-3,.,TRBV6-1,CASSGPSGSSTDTQYF,TGTGCCAGCAGTGGACCTAGCGGGTCTAGCACAGATACGCAGTATTTT
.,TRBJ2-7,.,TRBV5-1,CASSLTVSPSYEQYF,TGCGCCAGCAGCCTCACCGTCTCACCCTCCTACGAGCAGTACTTC
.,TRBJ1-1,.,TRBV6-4,CASRRQASGTEAFF,TGTGCCAGCAGACGACAGGCTTCGGGCACTGAAGCTTTCTTT
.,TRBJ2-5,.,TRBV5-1,CASSVRYQETQYF,TGCGCCAGCAGCGTCAGATATCAAGAGACCCAGTACTTC
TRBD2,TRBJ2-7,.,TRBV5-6,CASSLLLAVSYEQYF,TGTGCCAGCAGCTTGTTACTAGCGGTTTCCTACGAGCAGTACTTC
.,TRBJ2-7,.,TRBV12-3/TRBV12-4,CASSPGLRYEQYF,TGTGCCAGCAGCCCGGGACTGCGGTACGAGCAGTACTTC
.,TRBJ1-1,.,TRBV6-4,CASRGTSGTFF,TGTGCCAGCAGGGGGACAAGCGGGACTTTCTTT
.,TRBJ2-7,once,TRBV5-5,CASSPARGRPDEQYF,TGTGCCAGCAGCCCGGCCCGTGGGCGCCCCGACGAGCAGTACTTC
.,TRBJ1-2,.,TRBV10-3,CAISGRQGSGYTF,TGTGCCATCAGTGGCCGGCAGGGAAGTGGCTACACCTTC
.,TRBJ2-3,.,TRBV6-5,CATSPMDTQYF,TGTGCCACCTCTCCCATGGATACGCAGTATTTT
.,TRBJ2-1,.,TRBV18,CASSPRGSYNEQFF,TGTGCCAGCTCACCACGGGGGTCCTACAATGAGCAGTTCTTC